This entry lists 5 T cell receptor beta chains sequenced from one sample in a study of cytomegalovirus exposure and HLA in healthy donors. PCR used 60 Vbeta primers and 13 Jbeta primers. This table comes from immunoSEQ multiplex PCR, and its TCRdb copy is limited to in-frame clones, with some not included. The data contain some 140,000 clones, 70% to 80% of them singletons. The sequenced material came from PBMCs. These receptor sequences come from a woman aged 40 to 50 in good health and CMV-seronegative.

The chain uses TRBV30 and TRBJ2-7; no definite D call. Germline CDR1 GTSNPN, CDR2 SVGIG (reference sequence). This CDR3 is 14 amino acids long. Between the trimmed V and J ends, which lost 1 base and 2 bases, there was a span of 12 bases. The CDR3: CAWSAGTATYEQYF. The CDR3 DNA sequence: TGTGCCTGGAGTGCAGGAACAGCTACCTACGAGCAGTACTTC.

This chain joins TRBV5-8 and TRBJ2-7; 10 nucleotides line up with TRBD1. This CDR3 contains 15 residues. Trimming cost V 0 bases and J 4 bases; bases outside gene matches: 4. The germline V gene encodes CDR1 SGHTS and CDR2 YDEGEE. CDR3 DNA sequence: TGTGCCAGCAGCTTGGCCGGGACAGGGGATTACGAGCAGTACTTC. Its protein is CASSLAGTGDYEQYF.

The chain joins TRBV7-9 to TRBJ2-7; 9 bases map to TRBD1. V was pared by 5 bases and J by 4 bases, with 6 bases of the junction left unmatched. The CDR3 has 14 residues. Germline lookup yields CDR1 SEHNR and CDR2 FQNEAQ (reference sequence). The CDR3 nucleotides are TGTGCCAGCAGCCCCGGGACAGGGTTGTACGAGCAGTACTTC. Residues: CASSPGTGLYEQYF.

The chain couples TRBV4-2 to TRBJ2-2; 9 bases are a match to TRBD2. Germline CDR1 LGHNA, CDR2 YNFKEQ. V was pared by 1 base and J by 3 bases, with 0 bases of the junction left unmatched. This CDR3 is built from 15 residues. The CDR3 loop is CASSQGTSDTGELFF. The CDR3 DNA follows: TGTGCCAGCAGCCAAGGGACTAGCGACACCGGGGAGCTGTTTTTT.

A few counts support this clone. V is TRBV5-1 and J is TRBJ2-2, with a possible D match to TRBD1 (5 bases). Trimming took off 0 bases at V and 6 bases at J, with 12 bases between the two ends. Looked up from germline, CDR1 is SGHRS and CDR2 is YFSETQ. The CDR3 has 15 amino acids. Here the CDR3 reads CASSLVQGPSGELFF. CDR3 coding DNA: TGCGCCAGCAGCTTGGTCCAGGGTCCGTCCGGGGAGCTGTTTTTT.